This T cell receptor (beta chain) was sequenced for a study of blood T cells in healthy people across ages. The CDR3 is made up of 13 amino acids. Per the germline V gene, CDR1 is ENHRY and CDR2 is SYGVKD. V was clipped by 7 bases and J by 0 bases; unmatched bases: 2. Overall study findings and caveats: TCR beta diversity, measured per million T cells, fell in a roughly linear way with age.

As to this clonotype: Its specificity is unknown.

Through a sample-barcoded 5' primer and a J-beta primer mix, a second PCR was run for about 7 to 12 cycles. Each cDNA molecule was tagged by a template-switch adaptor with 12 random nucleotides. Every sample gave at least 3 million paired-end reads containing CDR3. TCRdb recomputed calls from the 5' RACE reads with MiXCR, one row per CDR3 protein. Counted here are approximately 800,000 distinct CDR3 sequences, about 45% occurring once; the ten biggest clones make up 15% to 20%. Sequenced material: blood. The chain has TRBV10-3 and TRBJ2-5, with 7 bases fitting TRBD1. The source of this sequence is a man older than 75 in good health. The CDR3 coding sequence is TGTGCCATCACAGGGACAGACCAAGAGACCCAGTACTTC. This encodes CAITGTDQETQYF.